Listed below are T cell receptor beta chains from one sample, sequenced in a study of cytomegalovirus exposure and HLA in healthy donors. Sequencing was performed with immunoSEQ multiplex PCR; in TCRdb, only in-frame clones are kept and a portion is missing. The sample holds some 200,000 clones, approximately 88% seen once. The sequencing input was PBMCs. The receptor set was obtained from a boy aged 2 to 10 in good health and CMV-seronegative. The CDR3 runs from the conserved cysteine through the conserved F or W. Each record gives: V gene, J gene, D gene, clone size, CDR3 protein, CDR3 DNA. The D gene is left open where the match is weak. Some rows have no size entry. The others give once, few or many, or a class for an expanded clone.

TRBV13,TRBJ1-3,-,-,CASSSQVHSGNTIYF,TGTGCCAGCAGCTCACAGGTTCACTCTGGAAACACCATATATTTT
TRBV30,TRBJ1-4,-,-,CAWSVYGGEKLFF,TGTGCCTGGAGTGTATACGGGGGTGAAAAACTGTTTTTT
TRBV13,TRBJ1-1,-,-,CASSPNRVNTEAFF,TGTGCCAGCAGCCCAAACAGGGTGAACACTGAAGCTTTCTTT
TRBV2,TRBJ1-1,-,-,CARQAGGNTEAFF,TGTGCCAGACAGGCCGGGGGGAACACTGAAGCTTTCTTT
TRBV9,TRBJ1-1,-,-,CASGGGGTNTEAFF,TGTGCCAGCGGGGGAGGAGGCACGAACACTGAAGCTTTCTTT
TRBV13,TRBJ2-7,-,-,CASSLHSRTYEQYF,TGTGCCAGCAGCTTACATTCCAGAACCTACGAGCAGTACTTC
TRBV7-8,TRBJ1-2,-,-,CASSSGPGGDNYGYTF,TGTGCCAGCAGCTCCGGACCGGGAGGGGATAACTATGGCTACACCTTC
TRBV27,TRBJ1-6,TRBD1,once,CASAYGQADSPLHF,TGTGCCAGCGCGTACGGACAGGCGGATTCACCCCTCCACTTT
TRBV19,TRBJ2-5,-,-,CASSGWDTQETQYF,TGTGCCAGTAGTGGATGGGACACCCAAGAGACCCAGTACTTC
TRBV13,TRBJ1-2,TRBD1,once,CASSLGQGAGGYTF,TGTGCCAGCAGCTTAGGCCAGGGGGCTGGGGGCTACACCTTC
TRBV11-3,TRBJ2-3,TRBD2,once,CASSLGTSGGADTQYF,TGTGCCAGCAGCTTAGGGACTAGCGGGGGGGCAGATACGCAGTATTTT
TRBV7-2,TRBJ2-1,-,-,CASSLSSDEQFF,TGTGCCAGCAGCTTATCATCAGATGAGCAGTTCTTC
TRBV11-2,TRBJ2-3,-,-,CASSYSARGDTQYF,TGTGCCAGCAGCTATTCGGCTCGGGGAGATACGCAGTATTTT
TRBV13,TRBJ2-2,-,-,CASSLDLLGKNTGKLFF,TGTGCCAGCAGCTTAGATCTGCTCGGGAAGAACACCGGGAAGCTGTTTTTT
TRBV6-5,TRBJ2-2,TRBD2,few,CASSYFAGDGGELFF,TGTGCCAGCAGTTACTTTGCGGGGGACGGCGGGGAGCTGTTTTTT